Below, one TCR beta chain is given with its context. The sample comes from a study of a mutant IDH1 vaccine in newly diagnosed glioma. As for the study in general: Treated individuals were about 62% male and around 40% female, averaging 40.4 years of age.

Time point described: baseline, week 1 (first vaccination visit). The treatment denotes: pre-vaccination baseline after standard-of-care therapy. Donor tumors were new WHO grade 3 or 4 IDH1-mutant, ATRX-lost astrocytomas. The table came from immunoSEQ multiplex PCR; TCRdb's copy has only in-frame clones and leaves some out. The sample records about 35,000 clones, 70% to 90% being singletons. V gave up 4 bases and J gave up 6 bases; unmatched junction bases: 6. The CDR3 has 14 residues. CDR1 and CDR2 (germline): MDHEN, SYDVKM. Here the sequenced sample was PBMCs, taken from a glioma patient treated with radiotherapy, temozolomide or both. The chain links TRBV28 to TRBJ1-1, with 9 bases lining up with TRBD1. This clonotype was sampled from a woman aged 35 to 49 with glioma. DNA of the CDR3: TGTGCCAGCAGTTCCGGGACAGGGCCACCTGAAGCTTTCTTT. This encodes CASSSGTGPPEAFF. The whole variable domain, remainder taken from reference TRBV28 and TRBJ1-1, is DVKVTQSSRYLVKRTGEKVFLECVQDMDHENMFWYRQDPGLGLRLIYFSYDVKMKEKGDIPEGYSVSREKKERFSLILESASTNQTSMYLCASSSGTGPPEAFFGQGTRLTVV.